The 17 T cell receptor beta chains reported below all come from one sample, sequenced in a study of T cell changes during pregnancy in multiple sclerosis. The method was immunoSEQ multiplex PCR; TCRdb's version includes in-frame clones alone and lacks a portion of them. The profile shows about 38,000 clones, 85% to 95% of them singletons. This specimen consisted of CD4+ T cells from peripheral blood mononuclear cells, obtained in the second trimester of pregnancy. These receptors came from a female donor with multiple sclerosis, enrolled in a pregnancy study.

This clone is a singleton in its sample. The chain has TRBV11-2 and TRBJ2-7; 9 bases map to TRBD1. Germline CDR1 is SGHAT and CDR2 is FQNNGV. With 5 bases clipped from V and 6 bases from J, the junction kept 8 bases outside the gene matches. The CDR3 is 14 amino acids. The CDR3 DNA follows: TGTGCCAGCAGCACGGGACAGGGAGATTTCGAGCAGTACTTC. This gives the protein CASSTGQGDFEQYF.

The chain combines TRBV2 with TRBJ2-1, with D possibly being TRBD2 (6 bases). The germline V and J ends were trimmed by 8 bases and 8 bases, with 10 bases remaining between them. From germline, CDR1 is SNHLY and CDR2 FYNNEI. This CDR3 comprises 11 residues. This chain's CDR3 is CASAREDEQFF. The CDR3 coding sequence is TGTGCCAGCGCAAGGGAGGATGAGCAGTTCTTC.

The chain uses TRBV18 and TRBJ2-3; D ambiguous. CDR3 length equals 14 residues. Germline V gene data show CDR1 as KGHSH and CDR2 as LQKENI. The V end lost 3 bases, the J end lost 5 bases, and 12 bases lay between the germline ends. The CDR3 loop reads CASSPPWAGDTQYF. Here the CDR3 DNA reads TGTGCCAGCTCACCCCCATGGGCTGGAGATACGCAGTATTTT.

The V gene is TRBV4-2, the J gene TRBJ1-6, with D perhaps TRBD1 (6 bases). CDR3 length equals 18 residues. Trimming removed 0 bases from V and 8 bases from J, with 20 bases in between. In germline, CDR1 is LGHNA, CDR2 YNFKEQ. The CDR3 DNA is TGTGCCAGCAGCCAAGACCCACAGGGCCAAGCGCCGTATTCACCCCTCCACTTT. It specifies CASSQDPQGQAPYSPLHF.

This chain connects TRBV9 to TRBJ2-1; TRBD1 matches 9 bases. J was trimmed by 7 bases and V by 4 bases; bases with no gene match: 12. Germline CDR1 and CDR2: SGDLS and YYNGEE. This CDR3 region has 16 residues. DNA for the CDR3: TGTGCCAGCAGCCCGCGAACCGGGACAGGGTTGAATGAGCAGTTCTTC. This gives the protein CASSPRTGTGLNEQFF.

V gene TRBV5-1 combines with J gene TRBJ2-3; 13 bases agree with TRBD2. Germline lookup yields CDR1 SGHRS and CDR2 YFSETQ. This CDR3 comprises 17 residues. The V and J ends lost 0 bases and 1 base, in that order; junction bases with no gene match: 2. CDR3 residues: CASSLGLAGGGTDTQYF. The CDR3 DNA reads as TGCGCCAGCAGCTTGGGACTAGCGGGGGGAGGCACAGATACGCAGTATTTT.

The DNA of the CDR3 is TGCGCCAGCAGCCCCATAGCGGGGTTGGATACGCAGTATTTT. Translated: CASSPIAGLDTQYF. J is TRBJ2-3 and V is TRBV5-1; 8 positions match TRBD2. The germline gives CDR1 SGHRS, CDR2 YFSETQ. Trimming cost V 4 bases and J 6 bases; bases outside gene matches: 7. The CDR3 spans 14 residues.

The chain carries TRBV18 and TRBJ2-7, with a weak D call TRBD1 (5 bases). Germline CDR1 is KGHSH and CDR2 is LQKENI. V was trimmed by 4 bases and J by 5 bases, leaving 12 bases between them. This CDR3 spans 13 amino acids. CDR3 in DNA: TGTGCCAGCTCACGGCCGGCAGGGCACGAGCAGTACTTC. Its protein is CASSRPAGHEQYF.

The V call is TRBV6-5, the J call TRBJ1-1; no clear D gene. This CDR3 spans 14 amino acids. CDR1 is MNHEY and CDR2 is SVGAGI in the germline V gene. With 1 base removed from V and 5 bases from J, the gap between germline ends came to 11 bases. The CDR3 bases are TGTGCCAGCAGTTACTACAAGGGAGAAACTGAAGCTTTCTTT. Its translation is CASSYYKGETEAFF.

The chain combines TRBV9 with TRBJ1-3; no firm D call. Deletions cut 0 bases from V and 0 bases from J, with 13 bases between. Germline lookup yields CDR1 SGDLS and CDR2 YYNGEE. The CDR3 length is 17 residues. The CDR3 nucleotides read TGTGCCAGCAGCGTAGCGGGTCAGACTCACTCTGGAAACACCATATATTTT. Protein: CASSVAGQTHSGNTIYF.

This clone was seen more than once but under ten times. CDR3 coding DNA: TGCGCCAGCAGCCAAGGAGCGGGGGGCACCTACGAGCAGTACTTC. Translated, it gives CASSQGAGGTYEQYF. The rearrangement joins TRBV4-1 to TRBJ2-7; 9 nucleotides match TRBD2. CDR3 length: 15 residues. V lost 1 base, J lost 2 bases, and 3 bases stayed unmatched. In germline, CDR1 is MGHRA, CDR2 YSYEKL.

The chain links TRBV10-3 to TRBJ2-5; 8 positions match TRBD1. Germline-derived CDR1 and CDR2 are ENHRY and SYGVKD. The CDR3 has 18 residues. Unmatched junction bases numbered 17, after V lost 6 bases and J lost 2 bases. The CDR3 is CAISGGADRERGQETQYF. Here the CDR3 DNA reads TGTGCCATCAGCGGAGGGGCGGACAGGGAACGGGGTCAAGAGACCCAGTACTTC.

This chain links TRBV15 with TRBJ2-2, with TRBD2 matching over 12 bases. Germline V gene data show CDR1 as LNHNV and CDR2 as YYDKDF (reference sequence). This CDR3 is built from 15 residues. Trimming at V came to 7 bases and at J to 3 bases, leaving 3 bases not matched to a gene. CDR3 coding DNA: TGTGCCACCACAACTAGCGGGGGGTACACCGGGGAGCTGTTTTTT. It is translated as CATTTSGGYTGELFF.

The chain has TRBV30 and TRBJ2-7; 10 bases are shared with TRBD1. The germline V gene has CDR1 GTSNPN and CDR2 SVGIG (reference sequence). J lost 6 bases, V lost 6 bases, and 8 bases had no gene match. The CDR3 is 13 amino acids. The CDR3 loop reads CACQVDRGREQYF. CDR3 DNA: TGTGCCTGTCAGGTAGACAGGGGGCGCGAGCAGTACTTC.

The chain joins TRBV29-1 to TRBJ1-1; no definite D call. Trimming left V 3 bases short and J 8 bases short, with 19 bases between. The CDR3 loop spans 14 amino acids. The germline V gene has CDR1 SQVTM and CDR2 ANQGSEA. This CDR3 is CSVEEGTQDPEAFF. The CDR3 DNA reads TGCAGCGTTGAGGAGGGAACCCAAGACCCCGAAGCTTTCTTT. Full variable domain (outside the CDR3, taken from reference TRBV29-1 and TRBJ1-1): SAVISQKPSRDICQRGTSLTIQCQVDSQVTMMFWYRQQPGQSLTLIATANQGSEATYESGFVIDKFPISRPNLTFSTLTVSNMSPEDSSIYLCSVEEGTQDPEAFFGQGTRLTVV.

The rearrangement joins TRBV7-6 to TRBJ2-7; TRBD2 aligns across 10 bases. The CDR3 is made up of 14 amino acids. The J segment lost 5 bases and the V segment lost 5 bases, leaving 6 bases of the junction unmatched. Per the germline V gene, CDR1 is SGHVS and CDR2 is FNYEAQ. CDR3 in amino acids: CASSASGRSDEQYF. The CDR3 bases are TGTGCCAGCAGCGCTAGCGGGAGAAGCGACGAGCAGTACTTC. The full variable domain, its missing parts supplied by reference TRBV7-6 and TRBJ2-7, is GAGVSQSPRYKVTKRGQDVALRCDPISGHVSLYWYRQALGQGPEFLTYFNYEAQQDKSGLPNDRFSAERPEGSISTLTIQRTEQRDSAMYRCASSASGRSDEQYFGPGTRLTVT.

J is TRBJ1-5 and V is TRBV6-1, with a tentative D call TRBD1 (5 bases). Germline CDR1 reads MNHNS; CDR2 reads SASEGT. The CDR3 is 14 amino acids. The germline V and J ends were trimmed by 4 bases and 3 bases, with 10 bases remaining between them. Here the CDR3 reads CASSGRQYNQPQHF. DNA for the CDR3: TGTGCCAGCAGTGGCAGACAGTACAATCAGCCCCAGCATTTT.